These 7 T cell receptor beta chains were sequenced from one sample in a study of shared clonotypes between healthy human individuals. Measured with immunoSEQ multiplex PCR; TCRdb has only the in-frame clones, and not every one. Counted here are hundreds of thousands of clones, 95% to 98% occurring once; the ten biggest clones make up 0.3%. Terminally differentiated effector memory CD45RA+ cells were left out of the naive CD8 fraction, which was CD45RO-negative and positively selected for CCR7. Sequencing used naive CD8+ T cells sorted from blood. Receptors originate from a man younger than 45 in good health.

The V gene is TRBV29-1, the J gene TRBJ2-7; 7 bases match TRBD1. Losses at the gene ends were 7 bases for V and 3 bases for J; bases not matched to a gene: 6. CDR1 and CDR2 from the germline V gene are SQVTM and ANQGSEA. The CDR3 is made up of 12 amino acids. CDR3: CSAEGDSYEQYF. CDR3 nucleotides: TGCAGCGCTGAGGGGGACAGCTACGAGCAGTACTTC.

This chain uses TRBV6-5 with TRBJ2-5; D not certain. This CDR3 is built from 13 residues. The germline V gene encodes CDR1 MNHEY and CDR2 SVGAGI. Trimming took off 6 bases at V and 2 bases at J, with 10 bases between the two ends. The CDR3 sequence: CASRTWGQETQYF. Here the CDR3 DNA reads TGTGCCAGCAGAACATGGGGTCAAGAGACCCAGTACTTC.

The chain combines TRBV7-9 with TRBJ2-7; 9 bases are shared with TRBD1. V gave up 4 bases and J gave up 4 bases; unmatched junction bases: 8. Germline CDR1 is SEHNR and CDR2 is FQNEAQ (reference sequence). The CDR3 contains 15 residues. CDR3 in DNA: TGTGCCAGCAGCTCTCGGGACAGGGATGCTTACGAGCAGTACTTC. This encodes CASSSRDRDAYEQYF.

This clone was detected only once. One junction end disagrees with the germline gene, perhaps due to a read error. The V gene is TRBV29-1, the J gene TRBJ2-1; 7 nucleotides match TRBD1. Per the germline V gene, CDR1 is SQVTM and CDR2 is ANQGSEA. The CDR3 is made up of 13 amino acids. The CDR3 DNA sequence: TGCAGCGTTGCAGGGGGATACTACGATGAGCAGTTCTTC. This encodes CSVAGGYYDEQFF.

The rearrangement uses TRBV27 and TRBJ2-7, with TRBD2 as a possible D gene (5 bases). The V gene lost 8 bases and the J gene lost 4 bases, with 21 bases spanning the gap. The CDR3 consists of 15 residues. From germline, CDR1 is MNHEY and CDR2 SMNVEV (reference sequence). In nucleotides, the CDR3 is TGTGCCAGCTGGCCAGAGGGATTCGCGTATTACGAGCAGTACTTC. Residues: CASWPEGFAYYEQYF.

The chain uses TRBV29-1 and TRBJ1-1; no clear D gene. Germline values: CDR1 SQVTM, CDR2 ANQGSEA. V was trimmed by 1 base and J by 9 bases, leaving 12 bases between them. The CDR3 covers 12 residues. CDR3 sequence: CSVEVVGTKAFF. In DNA, the CDR3 is TGCAGCGTTGAAGTGGTCGGCACAAAAGCTTTCTTT.

The CDR3 region has the DNA TGTGCCAGCAGCTCGAGGGAGGGATTTGAGCAGTTCTTC. This translates into CASSSREGFEQFF. This sequence joins TRBV7-9 and TRBJ2-1; 7 bases map to TRBD2. Trimming removed 4 bases from V and 9 bases from J; junction bases left unmatched: 6. The CDR3 is 13 amino acids. Germline CDR1 and CDR2: SEHNR and FQNEAQ (reference sequence). Looking up the rest from reference TRBV7-9 and TRBJ2-1 gives the full variable domain: DTGVSQNPRHKITKRGQNVTFRCDPISEHNRLYWYRQTLGQGPEFLTYFQNEAQLEKSRLLSDRFSAERPKGSFSTLEIQRTEQGDSAMYLCASSSREGFEQFFGPGTRLTVL.